One sample yielded the 14 T cell receptor beta chains listed below, sequenced in a study of blood T cell repertoires in COVID-19. The method was immunoSEQ multiplex PCR; TCRdb's version includes in-frame clones alone and lacks a portion of them. The sample yields around 240,000 clones, around four fifths seen once. The sample consisted of peripheral blood. Receptor source: a woman older than 75 with acute or convalescent COVID-19.

The gene calls are TRBV5-4 and TRBJ2-7, with 7 bases lining up with TRBD2. CDR1 is SGHNT, CDR2 YYREEE, per germline (reference sequence). Trimming took 3 bases from V and 3 from J; bases not matched to a gene: 9. The CDR3 is made up of 15 amino acids. The CDR3 sequence: CASSSSTGTNYEQYF. For the CDR3, the DNA is TGTGCCAGCAGCTCCTCTACCGGGACTAACTACGAGCAGTACTTC.

Concerning this clone itself: It is unclear where the CDR3 begins or ends on the DNA, so no DNA is shown, and the CDR3 is as TCRdb lists it. The chain has TRBV21-1 and TRBJ1-1; no DNA check was done on the table's D call, TRBD1. TRBV21-1 is tagged as a pseudogene. The CDR3 is 21 amino acids long, termini counted. CDR3 region: CASSKYYPCRDRGPGNTEAFF.

This clone has more than one count but fewer than ten. The chain combines TRBV19 with TRBJ2-7; maybe TRBD2 (5 bases). The CDR3 has 11 residues. Trimming shortened V by 6 bases and J by 4 bases, and 7 bases separated the two germline ends. CDR1 and CDR2 (germline): LNHDA, SQIVND (reference sequence). For the CDR3, the DNA is TGTGCCAGTAGCGAGGGTTACGAGCAGTACTTC. Translating gives CASSEGYEQYF.

This chain joins TRBV12-5 and TRBJ2-1, with D perhaps matching TRBD1 (6 bases). Trimming shortened V by 5 bases and J by 0 bases, and 20 bases separated the two germline ends. From germline, CDR1 is LGHNT and CDR2 FRNRAP. CDR3 length equals 18 residues. CDR3 nucleotides: TGTGCTAGTGGTCCCGGATCCGCAGGGGATAGCTCCTACAATGAGCAGTTCTTC. Translated: CASGPGSAGDSSYNEQFF.

J is TRBJ2-4 and V is TRBV29-1; 10 nucleotides align to TRBD1. The CDR3 runs 16 residues. Germline V gene sequence: CDR1 SQVTM, CDR2 ANQGSEA. J gave up 0 bases and V 6 bases, and 8 bases lay outside the gene matches. The CDR3 here is CSVRGTGVLAKNIQYF. CDR3 DNA: TGCAGCGTCCGCGGGACAGGGGTCTTAGCCAAAAACATTCAGTACTTC.

This clone appeared a single time. Different DNA sequences within this sample yield the same CDR3. The chain joins TRBV5-4 to TRBJ2-3; D perhaps matches TRBD1 (6 bases). The CDR3 is 14 residues long. The germline V gene has CDR1 SGHNT and CDR2 YYREEE (reference sequence). V was clipped by 4 bases and J by 2 bases, with 11 bases between them. In DNA form, the CDR3 reads TGTGCCAGCAGCCTAGACAGGCTCACAGATACGCAGTATTTT. Amino acid sequence: CASSLDRLTDTQYF.

V is TRBV5-1 and J is TRBJ1-2; possibly TRBD1 for D (6 bases). Germline CDR1 reads SGHRS; CDR2 reads YFSETQ. V shed 0 bases and J shed 6 bases, with 12 bases lying between them. The CDR3 spans 14 residues. The chain's CDR3 is CASSLDQGNNGYTF. For the CDR3, the DNA is TGCGCCAGCAGCTTGGATCAGGGGAACAATGGCTACACCTTC.

The chain uses TRBV5-1 and TRBJ2-5, with unresolved D. V lost 0 bases and J 4 bases, leaving 4 bases between the germline ends. The CDR3 runs to 12 residues. Germline V gene lookup returns CDR1 SGHRS and CDR2 YFSETQ. In DNA, the CDR3 is TGCGCCAGCAGCTTGGATAGAGAGACCCAGTACTTC. Its protein is CASSLDRETQYF.

The sample holds a few counts of this clone. This chain's CDR3 is CASSPWTASSYNEQFF. The DNA for the CDR3 is TGTGCCAGCAGCCCCTGGACAGCGAGCTCCTACAATGAGCAGTTCTTC. This chain links TRBV14 with TRBJ2-1; D may be TRBD1 (6 bases). The CDR3 has 16 residues. V dropped 4 bases and J dropped 0 bases, with 13 bases sitting between them. Germline assignment: CDR1 SGHDN and CDR2 FVKESK.

J is TRBJ2-3 and V is TRBV19; TRBD1 agrees at 10 bases. Germline V lookup: CDR1 LNHDA, CDR2 SQIVND (reference sequence). The CDR3 spans 16 residues. The V and J ends lost 3 bases and 4 bases, in that order; junction bases with no gene match: 7. In nucleotides, the CDR3 is TGTGCCAGTAGTATCGACTCCGGGACAGGGGCAGATACGCAGTATTTT. It translates to CASSIDSGTGADTQYF.

This sequence joins TRBV9 and TRBJ1-1; D possibly corresponds to TRBD1 (6 bases). The CDR3 is 14 amino acids. Trimming pared 3 bases from V and 0 bases from J, leaving 9 bases between. Germline loops: CDR1 SGDLS, CDR2 YYNGEE. The CDR3 region is CASSAGHMNTEAFF. The CDR3 DNA is TGTGCCAGCAGCGCGGGACACATGAACACTGAAGCTTTCTTT.

The chain recombines TRBV2 with TRBJ1-3; possibly TRBD1 for D (5 bases). The CDR3 spans 15 residues. Trimming removed 1 base from V and 4 bases from J, with 11 bases in between. The germline V gene encodes CDR1 SNHLY and CDR2 FYNNEI. The CDR3 bases are TGTGCCAGCAGTGAAGACAGGACTAGGGGAAACACCATATATTTT. Its protein product is CASSEDRTRGNTIYF.

This clone appeared a single time. The chain is built from TRBV5-6 and TRBJ2-5; D may be TRBD2 (5 bases). Germline V gene data show CDR1 as SGHDT and CDR2 as YYEEEE. The CDR3 sequence is 14 residues long. The V end was cut by 2 bases, the J end by 4 bases, with 12 bases between. The CDR3: CASSFLADVETQYF. CDR3 DNA sequence: TGTGCCAGCAGCTTCCTAGCCGACGTAGAGACCCAGTACTTC.

The CDR3 nucleotides are TGTGCCAGCAGCTCTCACTCCCCTAGCCTCTACGAGCAGTACTTC. Translation gives CASSSHSPSLYEQYF. The rearrangement links TRBV6-2 or TRBV6-3 to TRBJ2-7, with D perhaps TRBD2 (5 bases). From germline, CDR1 is MNHEY and CDR2 SVGEGT. The CDR3 totals 15 residues. Trimming shortened V by 6 bases and J by 3 bases, and 18 bases separated the two germline ends.